These 25 T cell receptor beta chains were sequenced from one sample in a study of beta chain features in type 1 diabetes. Expressed TCRB transcripts were sequenced because the entire RNA isolate underwent reverse transcription. Profiling relied on immunoSEQ multiplex PCR, and the TCRdb table lists in-frame clones only, not all of them. The sample records roughly 500,000 clones, approximately 30% being singletons. Sequencing was carried out using naive CD4+ T cells from blood. The source of these receptors is a man between 18 and 29 years old in good health.

This clone was seen more than once but under ten times. V gene TRBV29-1 combines with J gene TRBJ2-7; TRBD1 agrees at 7 bases. Looked up from germline, CDR1 is SQVTM and CDR2 is ANQGSEA. With V trimmed by 6 bases and J by 6 bases, 5 bases remained unmatched. This CDR3 is built from 11 residues. CDR3 DNA: TGCAGCGTATACGACAGGGTCGAGCAGTACTTC. This codes for CSVYDRVEQYF.

This clone was found a few times. The genes are TRBV7-9 and TRBJ2-5; D remains unclear. V was pared by 5 bases and J by 5 bases, with 21 bases between. Germline V lookup: CDR1 SEHNR, CDR2 FQNEAQ (reference sequence). This CDR3 has 16 residues. CDR3 sequence reads: CASSPLQWSFEETQYF. The CDR3 DNA reads TGTGCCAGCAGCCCCCTACAATGGTCCTTCGAGGAGACCCAGTACTTC.

The rearrangement uses TRBV4-2 and TRBJ1-4, with D unresolved. V was pared by 2 bases and J by 15 bases, with 19 bases between. Per germline, CDR1 LGHNA and CDR2 YNFKEQ. This CDR3 has 14 amino acids. This chain's CDR3 is CASSQLGDYSGLFF. The CDR3 DNA reads TGTGCCAGCAGCCAACTGGGCGACTACTCAGGATTGTTTTTT.

This CDR3 reads CATSGDRVANTEAFF. The CDR3 region has the DNA TGTGCCACCAGCGGGGACAGGGTCGCGAACACTGAAGCTTTCTTT. V gene TRBV15 combines with J gene TRBJ1-1, with TRBD1 matching 9 bases. Germline CDR1 is LNHNV and CDR2 is YYDKDF (reference sequence). The CDR3 is 15 residues long. The junction had 5 bases not matched to a gene; V was cut back by 5 bases and J by 1 base.

The chain employs TRBV30 and TRBJ1-5; no clear D. Germline V CDR1 and CDR2: GTSNPN, SVGIG (reference sequence). The CDR3 has 13 amino acids. The V end lost 3 bases, the J end lost 7 bases, and 13 bases lay between the germline ends. The CDR3 loop is CAWRGGGGQPQHF. In nucleotides, the CDR3 is TGTGCCTGGAGGGGAGGCGGCGGCCAGCCCCAGCATTTT.

The rearrangement links TRBV28 to TRBJ1-1; D uncertain. V was clipped by 3 bases and J by 4 bases, with 12 bases between them. Germline-derived CDR1 and CDR2 are MDHEN and SYDVKM. This CDR3 is built from 14 residues. The CDR3 DNA is TGTGCCAGCAGTTTCCCGACATCTGGCACTGAAGCTTTCTTT. It encodes CASSFPTSGTEAFF.

The CDR3 DNA reads as TGTGCCTGGAGTGTAGGGGCAGGGGGGTTTGAGCAGTTCTTC. This encodes CAWSVGAGGFEQFF. The chain links TRBV30 to TRBJ2-1; the D gene is possibly TRBD1 (7 bases). V lost 0 bases and J 9 bases, leaving 15 bases between the germline ends. Germline V CDR1 and CDR2: GTSNPN, SVGIG (reference sequence). This CDR3 is 14 amino acids long.

The gene calls are TRBV25-1 and TRBJ2-7, with D perhaps TRBD1 or TRBD2 (5 bases each). Germline V gene lookup returns CDR1 MGHDK and CDR2 SYGVNS. The V gene lost 5 bases and the J gene lost 6 bases, with 14 bases spanning the gap. This CDR3 has 13 amino acids. The CDR3 region has the DNA TGTGCCAGCAGTCTAACATGGGACGGCGAGCAGTACTTC. Its protein product is CASSLTWDGEQYF.

The CDR3 sequence is CASGVTGTDTQYF. DNA of the CDR3: TGTGCCAGCGGGGTAACAGGCACAGATACGCAGTATTTT. The V call is TRBV6-5, the J call TRBJ2-3; D not resolved. CDR1 is MNHEY, CDR2 SVGAGI, per germline. The CDR3 has 13 residues. V lost 8 bases and J lost 1, with 10 bases in between.

The chain carries TRBV7-9 and TRBJ1-2; 9 bases match TRBD1. From germline, CDR1 is SEHNR and CDR2 FQNEAQ (reference sequence). CDR3 size: 15 residues. V was clipped by 5 bases and J by 5 bases; unmatched bases: 9. The CDR3 nucleotides are TGTGCCAGCAGCCCCCCCGGAGGACAGGGGTATGGCTACACCTTC. Its protein product is CASSPPGGQGYGYTF.

This clone was detected a few times. V and J are TRBV2 and TRBJ2-3; a weak D match, TRBD2 (5 bases). CDR1 and CDR2 from the germline V gene are SNHLY and FYNNEI. The V end lost 4 bases, the J end lost 0 bases, and 8 bases lay between the germline ends. The CDR3 extends over 14 amino acids. The CDR3 region has the DNA TGTGCCAGCAGTGGGACTTCTAGCACAGATACGCAGTATTTT. It codes for CASSGTSSTDTQYF.

This clone was observed a handful of times. The chain uses TRBV30 and TRBJ2-5; D is possibly TRBD2 (5 bases). Germline values: CDR1 GTSNPN, CDR2 SVGIG (reference sequence). Trimming took 2 bases from V and 1 from J, leaving 11 bases between them. The CDR3 consists of 14 residues. The chain's CDR3 is CAWSSLTIQETQYF. DNA for the CDR3: TGTGCCTGGAGTTCCCTGACTATCCAAGAGACCCAGTACTTC.

This chain joins TRBV30 and TRBJ2-6; D gene unclear. Trimming pared 2 bases from V and 4 bases from J, leaving 12 bases between. Germline CDR1 GTSNPN, CDR2 SVGIG (reference sequence). The length of the CDR3 is 15 residues. As DNA, the CDR3 is TGTGCCTGGAGTCCGGGCCCAAGGGGGGCCAACGTCCTGACTTTC. It is translated as CAWSPGPRGANVLTF.

To note about this clone: This sample includes further DNA sequences coding for the same CDR3. This rearrangement joins TRBV7-2 to TRBJ2-7, with D uncertain. Germline CDR1 reads SGHTA; CDR2 reads FQGNSA. The CDR3 runs to 12 residues. V gave up 1 base and J gave up 3 bases, with 4 bases separating them. CDR3 loop: CASSLVGYEQYF. DNA of the CDR3: TGTGCCAGCAGCTTAGTAGGCTACGAGCAGTACTTC.

The J gene is TRBJ2-5, the V gene TRBV10-3; 9 nucleotides match TRBD1. The CDR3 is made up of 13 amino acids. After removal of 9 bases from V and 1 base from J, the junction contained 3 bases not matched to a gene. CDR1 is ENHRY and CDR2 is SYGVKD in the germline V gene. The CDR3 nucleotides are TGTGCCATAGGGACAGGGCGCCAAGAGACCCAGTACTTC. Its translation: CAIGTGRQETQYF.

The chain uses TRBV29-1 and TRBJ1-5; D ambiguous. Germline assignment: CDR1 SQVTM and CDR2 ANQGSEA. This CDR3 has 15 residues. V was trimmed by 4 bases and J by 3 bases, leaving 16 bases between them. The CDR3 spells CSVVESSGNNQPQHF. CDR3 sequence (DNA): TGCAGCGTTGTGGAGTCATCGGGGAACAATCAGCCCCAGCATTTT.

The J gene is TRBJ2-3, the V gene TRBV4-2; D uncertain. Germline V CDR1 and CDR2: LGHNA, YNFKEQ. This CDR3 comprises 16 residues. The V end was cut by 4 bases, the J end by 0 bases, with 14 bases between. The CDR3 protein is CASSLGPEVSTDTQYF. The CDR3, as DNA: TGTGCCAGCAGCCTTGGACCTGAGGTTAGCACAGATACGCAGTATTTT.

This sequence joins TRBV30 and TRBJ1-1; unclear D gene. Germline V CDR1 and CDR2: GTSNPN, SVGIG (reference sequence). V shed 7 bases and J shed 1 base, with 13 bases lying between them. The CDR3 totals 13 residues. CDR3 coding DNA: TGTGCCTTCACCCGAGCAAAGAACACTGAAGCTTTCTTT. Its protein is CAFTRAKNTEAFF.

The gene calls are TRBV7-2 and TRBJ2-3; 11 positions agree with TRBD2. The ends lost 5 bases at V and 3 bases at J; junction bases unmatched: 4. This CDR3 has 15 residues. CDR1 and CDR2 (germline): SGHTA, FQGNSA. The CDR3 nucleotides read TGTGCCAGCAGCGTAACTAGCGGGAGAACAGATACGCAGTATTTT. It codes for CASSVTSGRTDTQYF. Full variable domain (outside the CDR3, taken from reference TRBV7-2 and TRBJ2-3): GAGVSQSPSNKVTEKGKDVELRCDPISGHTALYWYRQSLGQGLEFLIYFQGNSAPDKSGLPSDRFSAERTGGSVSTLTIQRTQQEDSAVYLCASSVTSGRTDTQYFGPGTRLTVL.

This chain joins TRBV18 and TRBJ2-1; 7 nucleotides agree with TRBD1. The CDR3 consists of 12 residues. CDR1 is KGHSH and CDR2 is LQKENI in the germline V gene. V was clipped by 2 bases and J by 15 bases; unmatched bases: 7. In DNA form, the CDR3 reads TGTGCCAGCTCACCAAGCGACAGGGCTCTGTTCTTC. It translates to CASSPSDRALFF. Together with reference TRBV18 and TRBJ2-1, the CDR3 gives the full variable domain: NAGVMQNPRHLVRRRGQEARLRCSPMKGHSHVYWYRQLPEEGLKFMVYLQKENIIDESGMPKERFSAEFPKEGPSILRIQQVVRGDSAAYFCASSPSDRALFFGPGTRLTVL.

The V and J genes are TRBV9 and TRBJ2-3; D unresolved. Germline V lookup: CDR1 SGDLS, CDR2 YYNGEE. This CDR3 is built from 15 residues. The V and J ends lost 3 bases and 6 bases respectively, with 17 bases between them. CDR3 amino acids: CASSAISALGDTQYF. For the CDR3, the DNA is TGTGCCAGCAGCGCCATAAGCGCCCTAGGCGATACGCAGTATTTT.

This clone has a single count. The V and J genes are TRBV5-1 and TRBJ1-2; 12 bases line up with TRBD1. The CDR3 contains 16 residues. CDR1 and CDR2 from the germline V gene are SGHRS and YFSETQ. V trimming: 5 bases; J trimming: 2 bases; junction bases outside the gene matches: 7. CDR3 protein: CASRPGTGGLNYGYTF. CDR3 nucleotide sequence: TGCGCCAGCAGGCCCGGGACAGGGGGCCTAAACTATGGCTACACCTTC.

The V call is TRBV29-1, the J call TRBJ2-7, with D possibly being TRBD1 (6 bases). Trimming removed 6 bases from V and 0 bases from J, with 15 bases in between. CDR1 SQVTM and CDR2 ANQGSEA come from the germline V gene. This CDR3 region has 14 residues. The CDR3 DNA reads TGCAGCGTCCTGACAGGCCCTAGCTCCTACGAGCAGTACTTC. Its translation: CSVLTGPSSYEQYF.

The rearrangement links TRBV6-5 to TRBJ1-1; possible D gene TRBD1, 5 bases. Germline CDR1 and CDR2: MNHEY and SVGAGI. The CDR3 runs 15 residues. V lost 6 bases and J lost 4, with 18 bases in between. CDR3 loop: CASRPPSGGTTEAFF. The CDR3 nucleotides read TGTGCCAGCAGACCCCCCTCCGGAGGGACCACTGAAGCTTTCTTT.

The rearrangement joins TRBV6-6 to TRBJ1-1, with unresolved D. V lost 5 bases to trimming and J lost 2 bases, with 12 bases between them. The germline V gene has CDR1 MNHNY and CDR2 SVGAGI (reference sequence). The CDR3 contains 14 residues. The CDR3 sequence: CASSVSRGNTEAFF. The DNA of the CDR3 is TGTGCCAGCAGTGTATCTAGAGGAAACACTGAAGCTTTCTTT.